The clone carrying this TCR beta chain has only a few counts. Antigen unknown. This entry comes from a study of human T cells and chemical hapten exposure. Looking at the study overall: Slight differences in pooled library volume were the main source of varying TCR yields across samples.

Trimming removed 3 bases from V and 3 bases from J, with 9 bases in between. Germline CDR1 reads MNHEY; CDR2 reads SMNVEV (reference sequence). This CDR3 has 15 amino acids. Within the library, unique molecular identifiers were attached to each individual cDNA molecule. Original processing methods: Samples held a median of around 96,000 TCRs, range roughly 23,224–750,000. MiXCR, applied by TCRdb to the reads, yields one record per CDR3 protein. For this entry, the V and J calls and clone size follow TCRdb and not the study's own pipeline. The data contain about 120,000 distinct CDR3 sequences, approximately 9.3% of them seen just once; the ten biggest clones take up just over 1.4%. Whole blood, unfractionated, served as the material for total RNA extraction. Study-wide findings and caveats: DPC sensitization left the count of TCRs above 1 in 1000 unchanged.

J is TRBJ1-6 and V is TRBV27; D possibly corresponds to TRBD1 (5 bases). Sequencing was done on a sample of whole blood. The receptor was isolated from a human donor in good health. Some clones in this sample may be carry-over from other donors' samples. The CDR3 sequence: CASSLGLIYNSPLHF. In DNA, the CDR3 is TGTGCCAGCAGTTTGGGACTTATCTATAATTCACCCCTCCACTTT.